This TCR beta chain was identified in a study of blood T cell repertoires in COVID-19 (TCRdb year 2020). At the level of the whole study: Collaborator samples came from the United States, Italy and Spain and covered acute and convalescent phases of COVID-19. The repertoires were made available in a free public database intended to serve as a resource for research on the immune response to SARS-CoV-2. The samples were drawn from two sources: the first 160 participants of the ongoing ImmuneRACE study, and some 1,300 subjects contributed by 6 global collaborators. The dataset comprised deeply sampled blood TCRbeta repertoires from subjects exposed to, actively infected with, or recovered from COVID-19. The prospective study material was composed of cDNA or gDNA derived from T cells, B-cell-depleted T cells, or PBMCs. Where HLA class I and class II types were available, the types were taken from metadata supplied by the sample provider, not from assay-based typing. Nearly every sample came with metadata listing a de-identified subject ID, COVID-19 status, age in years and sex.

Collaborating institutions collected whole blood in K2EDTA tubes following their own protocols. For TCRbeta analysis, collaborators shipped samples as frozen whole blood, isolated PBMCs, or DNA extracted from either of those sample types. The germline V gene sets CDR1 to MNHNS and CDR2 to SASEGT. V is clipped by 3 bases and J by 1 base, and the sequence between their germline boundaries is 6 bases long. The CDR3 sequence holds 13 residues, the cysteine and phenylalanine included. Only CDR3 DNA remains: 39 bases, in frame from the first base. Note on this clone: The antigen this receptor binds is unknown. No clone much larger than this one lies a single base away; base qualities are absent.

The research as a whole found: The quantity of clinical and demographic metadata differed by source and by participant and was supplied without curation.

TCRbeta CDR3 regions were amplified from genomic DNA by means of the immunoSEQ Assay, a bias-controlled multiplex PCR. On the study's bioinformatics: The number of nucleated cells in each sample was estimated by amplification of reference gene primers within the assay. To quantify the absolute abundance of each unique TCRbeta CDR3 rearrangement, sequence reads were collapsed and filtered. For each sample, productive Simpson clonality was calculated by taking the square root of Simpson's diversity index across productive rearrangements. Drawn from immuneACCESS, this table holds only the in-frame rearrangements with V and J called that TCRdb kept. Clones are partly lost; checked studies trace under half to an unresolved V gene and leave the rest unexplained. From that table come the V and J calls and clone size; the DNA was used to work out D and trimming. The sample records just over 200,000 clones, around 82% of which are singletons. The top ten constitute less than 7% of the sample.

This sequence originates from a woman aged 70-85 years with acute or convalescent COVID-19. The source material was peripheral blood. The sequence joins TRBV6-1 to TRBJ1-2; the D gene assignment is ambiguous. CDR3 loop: CASSDGDNYGYTF. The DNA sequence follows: TGTGCCAGCAGTGACGGGGATAACTATGGCTACACCTTC.